The 25 T cell receptor beta chains given below trace back to one sample, sequenced in a study of cytomegalovirus exposure and HLA in healthy donors. Libraries were prepared by immunoSEQ multiplex PCR; TCRdb keeps only in-frame clonotypes and omits some of them. The sample consists of roughly 300,000 clones, around 89% of them appearing once. The specimen sequenced was PBMCs. The receptors originated from a woman under 30 in good health and CMV-seronegative.

The rearrangement joins TRBV7-2 to TRBJ2-7; 11 bases are a match to TRBD2. Losses at the gene ends were 7 bases for V and 0 bases for J; bases not matched to a gene: 2. The germline V gene encodes CDR1 SGHTA and CDR2 FQGNSA. The CDR3 is made up of 14 amino acids. CDR3 nucleotides: TGTGCCAGCAACCTAGCGGGAGGCTCCTACGAGCAGTACTTC. This encodes CASNLAGGSYEQYF.

This clone was counted once. Other DNA sequences in this specimen translate into the identical CDR3. This chain joins TRBV7-8 and TRBJ2-7, with 8 positions matching TRBD1. The germline CDR1 and CDR2 sequences are SGHVS and FQNEAQ. This CDR3 is built from 14 residues. V shed 1 base, J shed 4 bases, and the junction held 3 bases outside the gene matches. CDR3 nucleotide sequence: TGTGCCAGCAGCTTAGGGGGACAGGCGTACGAGCAGTACTTC. Translation: CASSLGGQAYEQYF.

The V call is TRBV7-2, the J call TRBJ2-2, with 9 bases identical to TRBD2. CDR1 and CDR2 (germline): SGHTA, FQGNSA. The CDR3 totals 16 residues. With 4 bases clipped from V and 6 bases from J, the junction kept 9 bases outside the gene matches. DNA for the CDR3: TGTGCCAGCAGCTCAAGCGGGAGGAGGGGGTCCGGGGAGCTGTTTTTT. As protein: CASSSSGRRGSGELFF.

This chain connects TRBV5-1 to TRBJ2-5, with D tentatively TRBD1 (7 bases). The CDR3 totals 14 residues. Germline lookup yields CDR1 SGHRS and CDR2 YFSETQ. V was pared by 2 bases and J by 0 bases, with 8 bases between. In nucleotides, the CDR3 is TGCGCCAGCAGCTTCAGGGGGGACCAAGAGACCCAGTACTTC. Protein sequence: CASSFRGDQETQYF.

CDR3 nucleotides: TGTGCCAGCAGTTTAGTTCCCGGGACAGGGAAAAACACCATATATTTT. The encoded protein is CASSLVPGTGKNTIYF. The chain is built from TRBV28 and TRBJ1-3; 9 nucleotides agree with TRBD1. CDR1 and CDR2 (germline): MDHEN, SYDVKM. The CDR3 extends over 16 amino acids. V shed 2 bases and J 6 bases; nucleotides not matched to a gene: 8.

V usage is TRBV4-2 and J usage is TRBJ1-6; 7 bases align to TRBD1. Germline V gene lookup returns CDR1 LGHNA and CDR2 YNFKEQ. Unmatched junction bases numbered 11, after V lost 0 bases and J lost 6 bases. This CDR3 is 18 amino acids long. The CDR3 loop is CASSQDRRGRGTNSPLHF. In nucleotides, the CDR3 is TGTGCCAGCAGCCAAGATCGAAGGGGGCGGGGAACTAATTCACCCCTCCACTTT.

This clone was counted between two and nine times. The chain employs TRBV25-1 and TRBJ2-7; a possible D gene is TRBD1 (5 bases). V was shortened by 6 bases and J by 3 bases, with 9 bases between the two germline ends. This CDR3 has 12 amino acids. The germline CDR1 and CDR2 sequences are MGHDK and SYGVNS. The CDR3 protein is CASSATGYEQYF. DNA for the CDR3: TGTGCCAGCAGCGCCACAGGCTACGAGCAGTACTTC.

The chain employs TRBV27 and TRBJ2-2; D not certain. Germline values: CDR1 MNHEY, CDR2 SMNVEV (reference sequence). The CDR3 contains 13 residues. The V end was cut by 4 bases, the J end by 5 bases, with 8 bases between. CDR3 DNA sequence: TGTGCCAGCAGTTGGAGCCTTACCGGGGAGCTGTTTTTT. Protein product: CASSWSLTGELFF.

The chain has TRBV28 and TRBJ2-3; 7 nucleotides align to TRBD1. Germline CDR1 is MDHEN and CDR2 is SYDVKM. J gave up 3 bases and V 6 bases, and 3 bases lay outside the gene matches. This CDR3 contains 13 residues. DNA for the CDR3: TGTGCCAGCAGACCACAGGGGACAGATACGCAGTATTTT. It codes for CASRPQGTDTQYF.

CDR3 residues: CASSLYSGQGSGKLFF. CDR3 DNA sequence: TGTGCCAGCAGCCTATACTCGGGACAGGGAAGTGGAAAACTGTTTTTT. V is TRBV14 and J is TRBJ1-4, with 9 bases fitting TRBD1. Per germline, CDR1 SGHDN and CDR2 FVKESK. Losses at the gene ends were 4 bases for V and 10 bases for J; bases not matched to a gene: 13. The CDR3 spans 16 residues.

The chain is built from TRBV28 and TRBJ1-2; a weak D match, TRBD1 (5 bases). The CDR3 extends over 17 amino acids. V lost 5 bases and J lost 4, with 23 bases in between. Germline V lookup: CDR1 MDHEN, CDR2 SYDVKM. CDR3 in amino acids: CASSPGGGESPIYGYTF. CDR3 DNA: TGTGCCAGCAGTCCTGGGGGGGGTGAGTCCCCGATCTATGGCTACACCTTC.

This chain links TRBV2 with TRBJ1-6; 9 nucleotides agree with TRBD1. V was clipped by 8 bases and J by 5 bases; unmatched bases: 10. Germline V CDR1 and CDR2: SNHLY, FYNNEI. This CDR3 region has 16 residues. CDR3 nucleotides: TGTGCCAGCGCAGAATGGACAGGGGCCGATAATTCACCCCTCCACTTT. Amino acids: CASAEWTGADNSPLHF.

The chain employs TRBV5-1 and TRBJ2-2, with TRBD2 identical over 13 bases. CDR1 is SGHRS, CDR2 YFSETQ, per germline. The V and J ends lost 0 bases and 5 bases, in that order; junction bases with no gene match: 7. The CDR3 contains 18 residues. CDR3 loop: CASSLVGLAGLGTGELFF. The CDR3 DNA follows: TGCGCCAGCAGCTTGGTGGGACTAGCGGGGCTGGGGACCGGGGAGCTGTTTTTT.

The chain carries TRBV6-5 and TRBJ2-7; 9 nucleotides line up with TRBD1. With V trimmed by 6 bases and J by 2 bases, 5 bases remained unmatched. In germline, CDR1 is MNHEY, CDR2 SVGAGI. This CDR3 is 14 amino acids long. The CDR3 region is CASSSGQGPYEQYF. CDR3 DNA: TGTGCCAGCAGCTCGGGACAGGGTCCCTACGAGCAGTACTTC.

This rearrangement joins TRBV2 to TRBJ1-1; D perhaps matches TRBD1 (6 bases). The germline gives CDR1 SNHLY, CDR2 FYNNEI. The CDR3 runs to 14 residues. Trimming left V 9 bases short and J 4 bases short, with 18 bases between. Written as DNA, the CDR3 is TGTGCCAGAGACTACACAACAGGGACCACTGAAGCTTTCTTT. Translation: CARDYTTGTTEAFF.

The chain combines TRBV2 with TRBJ2-5; D possibly corresponds to TRBD1 (6 bases). The CDR3 loop spans 14 amino acids. The germline V gene has CDR1 SNHLY and CDR2 FYNNEI. The V gene lost 7 bases and the J gene lost 2 bases, with 14 bases spanning the gap. The CDR3 DNA reads as TGTGCCAGCATGGGAGACAGGTTGCAAGAGACCCAGTACTTC. Translation: CASMGDRLQETQYF.

This chain uses TRBV30 with TRBJ2-1; no clear D gene. V was cut by 4 bases and J by 3 bases, with 7 bases left in between. Germline CDR1 is GTSNPN and CDR2 is SVGIG (reference sequence). The CDR3 consists of 12 residues. The CDR3 nucleotides read TGTGCCTGGAAGAACTTCTACAATGAGCAGTTCTTC. This translates into CAWKNFYNEQFF.

The chain links TRBV4-3 to TRBJ2-7; D possibly corresponds to TRBD2 (5 bases). Germline assignment: CDR1 LGHNA and CDR2 YSLEER. This CDR3 has 15 residues. V shed 0 bases and J shed 1 base, with 10 bases lying between them. The CDR3 is CASSQDAADSYEQYF. The DNA for the CDR3 is TGCGCCAGCAGCCAAGACGCAGCGGATTCCTACGAGCAGTACTTC.

The rearrangement joins TRBV6-1 to TRBJ2-7; 8 positions match TRBD1. Germline assignment: CDR1 MNHNS and CDR2 SASEGT. The CDR3 loop spans 13 amino acids. V dropped 8 bases and J dropped 7; count of bases not matched to a gene: 10. The CDR3 here is CASGWTGTGEQYF. The CDR3 region has the DNA TGTGCCAGCGGCTGGACAGGGACAGGTGAGCAGTACTTC.

This chain links TRBV5-1 with TRBJ2-1, with D tentatively TRBD1 (6 bases). The CDR3 length is 14 residues. The V gene lost 0 bases and the J gene lost 4 bases, with 8 bases spanning the gap. Germline values: CDR1 SGHRS, CDR2 YFSETQ. The CDR3 is CASSLGTEYNEQFF. The CDR3, as DNA: TGCGCCAGCAGCTTGGGGACAGAATACAATGAGCAGTTCTTC.

The chain uses TRBV6-4 and TRBJ1-2; 7 bases are a match to TRBD1. CDR3 length: 14 amino acids. Trimming took 7 bases from V and 3 from J; bases not matched to a gene: 8. CDR1 MRHNA and CDR2 SNTAGT come from the germline V gene. CDR3 DNA sequence: TGTGCCAGCAAACGAACTACAGGGGACTATGGCTACACCTTC. It yields the protein CASKRTTGDYGYTF.

The chain links TRBV5-1 to TRBJ2-3, with D possibly being TRBD2 (6 bases). This CDR3 contains 14 residues. Germline V gene lookup returns CDR1 SGHRS and CDR2 YFSETQ. V dropped 2 bases and J dropped 5 bases, with 12 bases sitting between them. The CDR3 bases are TGCGCCAGCAGCTTAGAACTAGCTATAGATACGCAGTATTTT. Residues: CASSLELAIDTQYF.

As concerns this clone: Relative to the germline gene, one junction end is altered; a read error may explain this. This chain joins TRBV27 and TRBJ2-3; tentative D call: TRBD1 (5 bases). There are 18 residues in the CDR3. Germline assignment: CDR1 MNHEY and CDR2 SMNVEV (reference sequence). CDR3 nucleotides: TGTGCCAGCAGTTTAAGGGCCCCACAGGCGGTGGTAGACGGAACAAGTGATTTT. Translation gives CASSLRAPQAVVDGTSDF.

This sequence joins TRBV18 and TRBJ2-1; TRBD2 matches at 15 bases. Per the germline V gene, CDR1 is KGHSH and CDR2 is LQKENI. The CDR3 spans 16 residues. The trim removed 3 bases at V and 6 bases at J, leaving 3 bases unmatched. The CDR3 DNA reads TGTGCCAGCTCACCGCGGACTAGCGGGAGGGCCAATGAGCAGTTCTTC. Translated: CASSPRTSGRANEQFF.

This clone was picked up one time. This chain uses TRBV28 with TRBJ1-2, with TRBD1 matching 7 bases. The CDR3 spans 14 residues. V shed 6 bases and J 4 bases; nucleotides not matched to a gene: 8. Germline V gene sequence: CDR1 MDHEN, CDR2 SYDVKM. The CDR3 coding sequence is TGTGCCAGCAGGGTCCGGGACAGAACCTATGGCTACACCTTC. Translating it yields CASRVRDRTYGYTF.